This TCR beta chain was obtained from a study of tumor and adjacent non-tumor tissue in lung cancer. Study conclusions and caveats: In normal lung, the top 100 clones were significantly more dominant than in tumor.

The library came from three nested PCR rounds adapted from ARM-PCR protocols. TCRdb called the multiplex PCR reads again in MiXCR, with one record for every CDR3 protein. The sample records approximately 150,000 distinct CDR3 sequences, approximately 66% being singletons. No cell sorting was done before RNA was extracted from the tissue. Germline V gene data show CDR1 as MGHRA and CDR2 as YSYEKL. With 4 bases removed from V and 1 base from J, the gap between germline ends came to 17 bases. This CDR3 contains 16 residues. This clonotype was detected many times. Antigen specificity is unknown. The source of this sequence is a man between 60 and 75 years old with small cell lung cancer. Sequencing input: lung tumor tissue. This sequence joins TRBV4-1 and TRBJ2-7, with D uncertain. This CDR3 is CASSRDVLTGSYEQYV. The CDR3 DNA is TGCGCCAGCAGCCGAGACGTTTTGACGGGTTCCTACGAGCAGTACGTC.